The 30 T cell receptor beta chains reported below all come from one sample, sequenced in a study of vaccination effects on CD4 cells after COVID-19. Antigen-specific CD4+ T cell clonotypes were called by their expansion after viral peptide-pool culture in ViraFEST. Following 10 days of culture, CD4+ T cells were isolated. Participants were given two doses of BNT162b2 or mRNA-1273 vaccine. Sequencing was performed with immunoSEQ multiplex PCR; in TCRdb, only in-frame clones are kept and a portion is missing. The sample yields about 72,000 clones, 80% to 85% seen once. No cognate antigen is known for these TCRs. Sequenced here: CD4+ T cells from PBMCs cultured with HCoV-229E spike peptides, sampled after COVID-19 vaccination. These receptors were taken from a human donor who received a COVID-19 vaccine.

The chain is built from TRBV5-1 and TRBJ1-2; D is uncertain. The CDR3 length is 15 residues. Germline V gene data show CDR1 as SGHRS and CDR2 as YFSETQ. Trimming pared 5 bases from V and 0 bases from J, leaving 14 bases between. CDR3 amino acids: CASRSGQVANYGYTF. The CDR3 nucleotides are TGCGCCAGCAGGTCCGGGCAGGTCGCTAACTATGGCTACACCTTC.

The chain uses TRBV29-1 and TRBJ1-1; 7 positions agree with TRBD1. Unmatched junction bases numbered 17, after V lost 0 bases and J lost 4 bases. The CDR3 is 18 amino acids. Germline CDR1 reads SQVTM; CDR2 reads ANQGSEA. The CDR3 loop is CSVEDGAGTDKVLTEAFF. For the CDR3, the DNA is TGCAGCGTTGAAGATGGGGCCGGGACAGATAAGGTGCTCACTGAAGCTTTCTTT. Drawing the rest from reference TRBV29-1 and TRBJ1-1, the complete variable domain is SAVISQKPSRDICQRGTSLTIQCQVDSQVTMMFWYRQQPGQSLTLIATANQGSEATYESGFVIDKFPISRPNLTFSTLTVSNMSPEDSSIYLCSVEDGAGTDKVLTEAFFGQGTRLTVV.

The V and J genes are TRBV5-5 and TRBJ1-1; D is possibly TRBD1 (6 bases). The CDR3 sequence is 15 residues long. From germline, CDR1 is SGHKS and CDR2 YYEKEE (reference sequence). Trimming removed 6 bases at V and 10 bases at J, with 25 bases between. The CDR3 DNA reads TGTGCCAGCACAACGACACCGGGACAACCGACTTTAGCTTTCTTT. Translated, it gives CASTTTPGQPTLAFF.

The chain employs TRBV6-2 or TRBV6-3 and TRBJ1-4, with TRBD1 matching 10 bases. V shed 6 bases, J shed 7 bases, and the junction held 11 bases outside the gene matches. This CDR3 region has 16 residues. From germline, CDR1 is MNHEY and CDR2 SVGEGT. In DNA, the CDR3 is TGTGCCAGCAGCCGCGACCGGTGGGACAGGGGTGAAAAACTGTTTTTT. It specifies CASSRDRWDRGEKLFF.

V gene TRBV2 combines with J gene TRBJ2-3, with TRBD2 matching over 8 bases. Germline CDR1 and CDR2: SNHLY and FYNNEI. This CDR3 spans 15 amino acids. V trimming: 8 bases; J trimming: 0 bases; junction bases outside the gene matches: 7. CDR3 region: CASRREGTSTDTQYF. The CDR3 nucleotides read TGTGCCAGCCGTCGGGAGGGGACTAGCACAGATACGCAGTATTTT.

Written as DNA, the CDR3 is TGCGCCAGCAGTGACACTTACTCCTACGAGCAGTACGTC. It encodes CASSDTYSYEQYV. The V call is TRBV10-2, the J call TRBJ2-7; D gene ambiguous. This CDR3 contains 13 residues. V shed 3 bases and J shed 0 bases, with 6 bases lying between them. CDR1 is WSHSY and CDR2 is SAAADI in the germline V gene.

This clone occurred once. This chain links TRBV9 with TRBJ2-3, with D possibly being TRBD1 (5 bases). From germline, CDR1 is SGDLS and CDR2 YYNGEE. V gave up 1 base and J gave up 5 bases, with 5 bases separating them. The CDR3 contains 12 residues. The CDR3 loop reads CASSVQGDTQYF. The CDR3 region has the DNA TGTGCCAGCAGCGTACAGGGAGATACGCAGTATTTT.

In this sample, this clone turned up once. This rearrangement joins TRBV7-2 to TRBJ1-1, with TRBD1 matching over 8 bases. The CDR3 consists of 18 residues. With 5 bases clipped from V and 1 base from J, the junction kept 15 bases outside the gene matches. Germline CDR1 SGHTA, CDR2 FQGNSA. The CDR3: CASSRQRFGTGANTEAFF. The CDR3, as DNA: TGTGCCAGCAGCCGCCAACGATTCGGGACAGGAGCGAACACTGAAGCTTTCTTT.

This clone was picked up one time. The rearrangement uses TRBV6-5 and TRBJ1-5; no clear D. Between the trimmed V and J ends, which lost 0 bases and 4 bases, there was a span of 4 bases. Germline values: CDR1 MNHEY, CDR2 SVGAGI. The CDR3 extends over 13 amino acids. The CDR3 sequence: CASSYSDNQPQHF. The CDR3 DNA sequence: TGTGCCAGCAGTTACTCAGATAATCAGCCCCAGCATTTT.

This clone was detected a few times. V gene TRBV2 combines with J gene TRBJ1-2; the D is unclear. Germline CDR1 reads SNHLY; CDR2 reads FYNNEI. The CDR3 length is 12 residues. V lost 2 bases and J 10 bases, leaving 11 bases between the germline ends. CDR3 residues: CASSESGSVYTF. The CDR3 DNA reads TGTGCCAGCAGTGAATCAGGTTCTGTCTACACCTTC.

The chain couples TRBV9 to TRBJ1-3, with D possibly being TRBD1 (6 bases). Germline-derived CDR1 and CDR2 are SGDLS and YYNGEE. The CDR3 is made up of 16 amino acids. The V end lost 4 bases, the J end lost 2 bases, and 16 bases lay between the germline ends. The CDR3 region is CASSPGLGGAGNTIYF. For the CDR3, the DNA is TGTGCCAGCAGCCCCGGTCTAGGGGGGGCTGGAAACACCATATATTTT.

The gene calls are TRBV2 and TRBJ2-3; 10 bases match TRBD1. This CDR3 comprises 16 residues. The V gene's germline CDR1 is SNHLY and CDR2 FYNNEI. Trimming cost V 3 bases and J 3 bases; bases outside gene matches: 6. The CDR3, as DNA: TGTGCCAGCAGTGACCTCGGACAGGGGGGAACAGATACGCAGTATTTT. Translated: CASSDLGQGGTDTQYF. The variable domain in full, completed from reference TRBV2 and TRBJ2-3, reads EPEVTQTPSHQVTQMGQEVILRCVPISNHLYFYWYRQILGQKVEFLVSFYNNEISEKSEIFDDQFSVERPDGSNFTLKIRSTKLEDSAMYFCASSDLGQGGTDTQYFGPGTRLTVL.

The chain employs TRBV5-1 and TRBJ1-4; 11 bases are shared with TRBD1. J lost 7 bases, V lost 3 bases, and 5 bases had no gene match. The CDR3 runs to 15 residues. From germline, CDR1 is SGHRS and CDR2 YFSETQ. The CDR3 DNA is TGCGCCAGCAGCTCCACCGGGACAGGGGGTGAAAAACTGTTTTTT. The encoded protein is CASSSTGTGGEKLFF. Supplemented by reference TRBV5-1 and TRBJ1-4, the full variable domain reads KAGVTQTPRYLIKTRGQQVTLSCSPISGHRSVSWYQQTPGQGLQFLFEYFSETQRNKGNFPGRFSGRQFSNSRSEMNVSTLELGDSALYLCASSSTGTGGEKLFFGSGTQLSVL.

DNA for the CDR3: TGTGCCAGCAGTTGGGACGGGACCGGAGGCTACACCTTC. Protein product: CASSWDGTGGYTF. The gene calls are TRBV5-4 and TRBJ1-2; tentative D call: TRBD1 (5 bases). Trimming pared 5 bases from V and 8 bases from J, leaving 16 bases between. The length of the CDR3 is 13 residues. Germline CDR1 is SGHNT and CDR2 is YYREEE (reference sequence). Looking up the rest from reference TRBV5-4 and TRBJ1-2 gives the full variable domain: ETGVTQSPTHLIKTRGQQVTLRCSSQSGHNTVSWYQQALGQGPQFIFQYYREEENGRGNFPPRFSGLQFPNYSSELNVNALELDDSALYLCASSWDGTGGYTFGSGTRLTVV.

The chain carries TRBV5-4 and TRBJ1-1, with D perhaps TRBD1 (6 bases). The CDR3 runs to 14 residues. Trimming shortened V by 4 bases and J by 2 bases, and 12 bases separated the two germline ends. In germline, CDR1 is SGHNT, CDR2 YYREEE (reference sequence). This CDR3 is CASSQYRDNTEAFF. CDR3 nucleotide sequence: TGTGCCAGCAGCCAGTACAGGGATAACACTGAAGCTTTCTTT.

The J gene is TRBJ2-3, the V gene TRBV2; D is undetermined. The CDR3 spans 13 residues. The germline V gene encodes CDR1 SNHLY and CDR2 FYNNEI. Trimming took 6 bases from V and 1 from J, leaving 8 bases between them. The CDR3, as DNA: TGTGCCAGCAGCGTGTCAGGCACAGATACGCAGTATTTT. This translates into CASSVSGTDTQYF.

The genes are TRBV2 and TRBJ1-5; the D gene is possibly TRBD1 (6 bases). Germline CDR1 SNHLY, CDR2 FYNNEI. V was clipped by 7 bases and J by 6 bases, with 16 bases between them. CDR3 length: 14 amino acids. The CDR3 region has the DNA TGTGCCAGCAACAGGAGGGGGGCAGGTCAGCCCCAGCATTTT. This codes for CASNRRGAGQPQHF.

The chain combines TRBV12-5 with TRBJ1-5; D unclear. V was cut by 1 base and J by 6 bases, with 10 bases left in between. This CDR3 is 14 amino acids long. From germline, CDR1 is LGHNT and CDR2 FRNRAP. CDR3 bases: TGTGCTAGTGGTTTGGATCAAGTTCGTCAGCCCCAGCATTTT. Protein product: CASGLDQVRQPQHF. Filled out from reference TRBV12-5 and TRBJ1-5, the complete variable domain reads DARVTQTPRHKVTEMGQEVTMRCQPILGHNTVFWYRQTMMQGLELLAYFRNRAPLDDSGMPKDRFSAEMPDATLATLKIQPSEPRDSAVYFCASGLDQVRQPQHFGDGTRLSIL.

The V and J genes are TRBV12-5 and TRBJ1-2; TRBD1 matches at 9 bases. There are 18 residues in the CDR3. Germline values: CDR1 LGHNT, CDR2 FRNRAP. With V trimmed by 6 bases and J by 0 bases, 14 bases remained unmatched. The CDR3 reads CASGQHYRGLAANYGYTF. The CDR3 DNA follows: TGTGCTAGTGGCCAACACTACAGGGGGCTCGCGGCTAACTATGGCTACACCTTC. The full variable domain, in which reference TRBV12-5 and TRBJ1-2 provide the parts outside the CDR3, is DARVTQTPRHKVTEMGQEVTMRCQPILGHNTVFWYRQTMMQGLELLAYFRNRAPLDDSGMPKDRFSAEMPDATLATLKIQPSEPRDSAVYFCASGQHYRGLAANYGYTFGSGTRLTVV.

This clone was counted between two and nine times. The chain employs TRBV7-8 and TRBJ1-6, with 8 bases matching TRBD1. Germline V gene sequence: CDR1 SGHVS, CDR2 FQNEAQ. V was pared by 5 bases and J by 8 bases, with 8 bases of the junction left unmatched. The CDR3 has 15 amino acids. The CDR3 protein is CASSLRDRSDSPLHF. The CDR3 region has the DNA TGTGCCAGCAGCCTACGGGACAGGTCGGATTCACCCCTCCACTTT.

The V call is TRBV25-1, the J call TRBJ1-2, with D possibly matching TRBD1 (6 bases). V lost 1 base and J lost 8, with 11 bases in between. Germline CDR1 reads MGHDK; CDR2 reads SYGVNS. The CDR3 has 13 residues. Here the CDR3 DNA reads TGTGCCAGCAGTGAATCAGGGGCTGGGGGCTACACCTTC. Its translation: CASSESGAGGYTF.

The chain joins TRBV3-1 (or the pseudogene TRBV3-2) to TRBJ1-4, with 8 bases fitting TRBD1. CDR1 and CDR2 from the germline V gene are LGHDT and YNNKEL (reference sequence). CDR3 size: 15 residues. The V and J ends lost 0 bases and 8 bases, in that order; junction bases with no gene match: 5. The CDR3: CASSQDRTGNEKLFF. The CDR3 DNA follows: TGTGCCAGCAGCCAAGATAGGACAGGGAACGAAAAACTGTTTTTT.

The rearrangement links TRBV7-3 to TRBJ2-1; D not resolved. The CDR3 length is 16 residues. V gave up 1 base and J gave up 1 base, with 11 bases separating them. Per the germline V gene, CDR1 is SGHTA and CDR2 is FQGTGA. DNA of the CDR3: TGTGCCAGCAGCTTAAATGGGGTAGTATCCTACAATGAGCAGTTCTTC. Translation: CASSLNGVVSYNEQFF.

The chain couples TRBV9 to TRBJ1-2, with D perhaps matching TRBD1 (6 bases). Germline V gene data show CDR1 as SGDLS and CDR2 as YYNGEE. This CDR3 region has 16 residues. With 0 bases removed from V and 4 bases from J, the gap between germline ends came to 16 bases. CDR3 in amino acids: CASSVVTGRTVYGYTF. Written as DNA, the CDR3 is TGTGCCAGCAGCGTAGTAACGGGGCGGACAGTCTATGGCTACACCTTC.

In this sample, this clone turned up a few times. The V gene is TRBV7-3, the J gene TRBJ2-3; TRBD1 matches at 9 bases. The CDR3 loop spans 17 amino acids. V was pared by 5 bases and J by 1 base, with 10 bases of the junction left unmatched. Germline CDR1 SGHTA, CDR2 FQGTGA. The CDR3 region has the DNA TGTGCCAGCAGCCCCAGGGCGGGACAGGGAGGCACAGATACGCAGTATTTT. Amino acid sequence: CASSPRAGQGGTDTQYF.

J is TRBJ2-2 and V is TRBV24-1; 8 bases are shared with TRBD1. The germline V gene encodes CDR1 KGHDR and CDR2 SFDVKD. The trim removed 3 bases at V and 8 bases at J, leaving 7 bases unmatched. The CDR3 has 15 residues. CDR3 DNA: TGTGCCACCAGTGATGCTCAGGGGGCAAGGGGGGAGCTGTTTTTT. It is translated as CATSDAQGARGELFF.

The genes are TRBV5-4 and TRBJ2-5; 9 bases agree with TRBD1. The junction had 10 bases not matched to a gene; V was cut back by 4 bases and J by 6 bases. The CDR3 runs to 15 residues. In germline, CDR1 is SGHNT, CDR2 YYREEE (reference sequence). CDR3 amino acids: CASSDQTGGKKTQYF. CDR3 in DNA: TGTGCCAGCAGCGACCAAACAGGGGGCAAGAAGACCCAGTACTTC.

This clone was seen a few times. At one end, the junction sequence differs from germline, possibly due to a read error. This chain connects TRBV3-1 (or the pseudogene TRBV3-2) to TRBJ1-1; D gene uncertain. Germline values: CDR1 LGHDT, CDR2 YNNKEL (reference sequence). The CDR3 contains 14 residues. This CDR3 is CASSPRALNNEAFF. In DNA, the CDR3 is TGTGCCAGCAGCCCAAGGGCCTTAAACAATGAAGCTTTCTTT.

V gene TRBV7-2 combines with J gene TRBJ1-5; 7 bases are a match to TRBD1. CDR3 size: 14 residues. Per germline, CDR1 SGHTA and CDR2 FQGNSA. J was trimmed by 11 bases and V by 2 bases; bases with no gene match: 9. Here the CDR3 DNA reads TGTGCCAGCAGCTTAACTGGACAGGTAGAGGCCCAGCATTTT. Translating it yields CASSLTGQVEAQHF. Full variable domain (remainder filled in from reference TRBV7-2 and TRBJ1-5): GAGVSQSPSNKVTEKGKDVELRCDPISGHTALYWYRQSLGQGLEFLIYFQGNSAPDKSGLPSDRFSAERTGGSVSTLTIQRTQQEDSAVYLCASSLTGQVEAQHFGDGTRLSIL.

This clone was seen only once. The rearrangement uses TRBV7-2 and TRBJ1-1; D gene unclear. CDR1 and CDR2 from the germline V gene are SGHTA and FQGNSA. V lost 3 bases, J lost 4 bases, and 9 bases lay in between. CDR3 length: 13 amino acids. CDR3 DNA: TGTGCCAGCAGCTTCGGACGGGGCACTGAAGCTTTCTTT. Translation: CASSFGRGTEAFF.